One and the same sample provided the 10 T cell receptor beta chains below, sequenced in a study of T cells in Graves' hyperthyroidism and ophthalmopathy. It was RNA transcripts that yielded the amplified TCR beta CDR3 regions. The primer set for the first-round RT-PCR of the TCR CDR3 was HTBI. TCRdb ran MiXCR on the multiplex PCR reads and lists one entry per CDR3 protein. Of more than 450,000 distinct CDR3 sequences in the sample, about 20% were seen once. The sample comprised blood. Source of these receptors: a man in his forties or fifties with Graves' ophthalmopathy.

In this sample, this clonotype turned up a few times. The V and J genes are TRBV6-2 or TRBV6-3 and TRBJ2-7; no clear D. Trimming shortened V by 2 bases and J by 1 base, and 9 bases separated the two germline ends. Germline assignment: CDR1 MNHEY and CDR2 SVGEGT. This CDR3 contains 14 residues. The CDR3 DNA sequence: TGTGCCAGCAGTTACGGTTCCCGATCCTACGAGCAGTACTTC. Its translation: CASSYGSRSYEQYF.

The chain is built from TRBV3-1 and TRBJ2-7; D unclear. Trimming stripped 0 bases from V and 0 bases from J, with 9 bases between. The germline gives CDR1 LGHDT, CDR2 YNNKEL (reference sequence). CDR3 length equals 15 residues. The CDR3 sequence: CASSQDRLSSYEQYF. CDR3 DNA sequence: TGTGCCAGCAGCCAAGACAGGTTAAGCTCCTACGAGCAGTACTTC.

This chain joins TRBV5-1 and TRBJ2-1; 9 nucleotides align to TRBD2. The CDR3 has 16 residues. Germline CDR1 SGHRS, CDR2 YFSETQ. The trim removed 9 bases at V and 5 bases at J, leaving 15 bases unmatched. In nucleotides, the CDR3 is TGCGCCACTAAACCAATGGCGGGAGGGCCCAACAATGAGCAGTTCTTC. This codes for CATKPMAGGPNNEQFF.

The table lists this clonotype with many counts. The DNA for the CDR3 is TGCAGTGCTAGTCGTCGGGGGAAGGAGACCCAGTACTTC. It specifies CSASRRGKETQYF. The gene calls are TRBV20-1 and TRBJ2-5; tentative D call: TRBD2 (6 bases). Looked up from germline, CDR1 is DFQATT and CDR2 is SNEGSKA (reference sequence). Trimming took off 3 bases at V and 5 bases at J, with 13 bases between the two ends. The CDR3 covers 13 residues.

This clonotype was detected a few times. The DNA for the CDR3 is TGCAGTGCTAGAGTAACGGGACTGGCGGGGGATTGGGAGACCCAGTACTTC. Residues: CSARVTGLAGDWETQYF. The chain is built from TRBV20-1 and TRBJ2-5; 7 nucleotides align to TRBD2. CDR3 size: 17 residues. Germline-derived CDR1 and CDR2 are DFQATT and SNEGSKA (reference sequence). The V gene end was trimmed by 1 base and the J gene end by 5 bases; junction bases not matched to a gene: 16.

This clonotype was seen many times. The chain couples TRBV3-1 to TRBJ2-7, with D unclear. This CDR3 is 16 amino acids long. Trimming cost V 4 bases and J 6 bases, with 22 bases left between them. The germline V gene encodes CDR1 LGHDT and CDR2 YNNKEL (reference sequence). The CDR3 loop reads CASSPRISSAGGEQYF. The DNA of the CDR3 is TGTGCCAGCAGCCCCCGTATCAGTTCCGCTGGTGGCGAGCAGTACTTC.

This clonotype was seen ten or more times. V gene TRBV11-2 combines with J gene TRBJ1-1, with TRBD1 identical over 9 bases. The V gene's germline CDR1 is SGHAT and CDR2 FQNNGV. V was clipped by 5 bases and J by 6 bases; unmatched bases: 4. There are 13 residues in the CDR3. CDR3 DNA sequence: TGTGCCAGCAGCCATAGGACAGGGGCTGAAGCTTTCTTT. Translation gives CASSHRTGAEAFF.

In this sample, this clonotype turned up a few times. The CDR3 spells CASKGLAEFYEQYF. The CDR3 coding sequence is TGTGCCAGTAAGGGACTAGCGGAATTTTACGAGCAGTACTTC. V and J are TRBV6-1 and TRBJ2-7, with 11 positions matching TRBD2. The junction had 8 bases not matched to a gene; V was cut back by 9 bases and J by 4 bases. The CDR3 is 14 residues long. Germline loops: CDR1 MNHNS, CDR2 SASEGT.

The chain uses TRBV28 and TRBJ2-3; D is unresolved. The CDR3 has 12 amino acids. Germline assignment: CDR1 MDHEN and CDR2 SYDVKM. With 1 base removed from V and 8 bases from J, the gap between germline ends came to 7 bases. CDR3 nucleotides: TGTGCCAGCAGTTTATTAGATGGTACGCAGTATTTT. It encodes CASSLLDGTQYF.

This clonotype appeared many times. The chain employs TRBV30 and TRBJ1-1; D is ambiguous. This CDR3 has 11 amino acids. Trimming took off 5 bases at V and 1 base at J, with 5 bases between the two ends. CDR1 is GTSNPN, CDR2 SVGIG, per germline (reference sequence). This chain's CDR3 is CAWARNTEAFF. CDR3 DNA: TGTGCCTGGGCCAGGAACACTGAAGCTTTCTTT. The complete variable domain, with remaining parts taken from reference TRBV30 and TRBJ1-1, reads SQTIHQWPATLVQPVGSPLSLECTVEGTSNPNLYWYRQAAGRGLQLLFYSVGIGQISSEVPQNLSASRPQDRQFILSSKKLLLSDSGFYLCAWARNTEAFFGQGTRLTVV.